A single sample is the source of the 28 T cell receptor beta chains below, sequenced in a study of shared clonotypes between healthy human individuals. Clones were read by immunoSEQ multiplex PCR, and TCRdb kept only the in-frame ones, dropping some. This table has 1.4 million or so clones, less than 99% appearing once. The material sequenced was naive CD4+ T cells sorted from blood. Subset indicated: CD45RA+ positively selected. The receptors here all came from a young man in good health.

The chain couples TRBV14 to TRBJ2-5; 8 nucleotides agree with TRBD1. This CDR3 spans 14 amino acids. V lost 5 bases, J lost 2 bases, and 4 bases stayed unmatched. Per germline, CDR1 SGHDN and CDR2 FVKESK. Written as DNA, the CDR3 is TGTGCCAGCAGCACTAGGACAGGGCAAGAGACCCAGTACTTC. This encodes CASSTRTGQETQYF.

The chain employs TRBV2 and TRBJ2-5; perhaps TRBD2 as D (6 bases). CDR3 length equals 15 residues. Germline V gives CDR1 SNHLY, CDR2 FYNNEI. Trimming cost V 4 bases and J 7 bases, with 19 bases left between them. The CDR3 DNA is TGTGCCAGCAGTGTAGGGGAACCCTCCGGGGGGACCCAGTACTTC. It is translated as CASSVGEPSGGTQYF.

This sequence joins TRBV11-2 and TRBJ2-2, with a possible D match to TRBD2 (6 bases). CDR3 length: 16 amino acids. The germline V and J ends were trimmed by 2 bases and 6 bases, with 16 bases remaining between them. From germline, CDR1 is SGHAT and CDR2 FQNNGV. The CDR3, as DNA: TGTGCCAGCAGCTTAAGTCGACTAGTTTCCGCCGGGGAGCTGTTTTTT. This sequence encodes CASSLSRLVSAGELFF.

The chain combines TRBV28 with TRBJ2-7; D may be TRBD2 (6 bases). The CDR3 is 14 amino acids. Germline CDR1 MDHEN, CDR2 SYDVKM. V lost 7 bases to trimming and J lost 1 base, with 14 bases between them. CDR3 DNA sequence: TGTGCCAGCAAGGGTGGAGGGAGATCCTACGAGCAGTACTTC. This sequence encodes CASKGGGRSYEQYF.

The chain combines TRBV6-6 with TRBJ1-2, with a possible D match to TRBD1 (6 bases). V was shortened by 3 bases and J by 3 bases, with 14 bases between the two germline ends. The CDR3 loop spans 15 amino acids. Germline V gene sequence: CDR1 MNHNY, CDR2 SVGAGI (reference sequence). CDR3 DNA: TGTGCCAGCAGTTATTCACTGGACAGCTACTATGGCTACACCTTC. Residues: CASSYSLDSYYGYTF.

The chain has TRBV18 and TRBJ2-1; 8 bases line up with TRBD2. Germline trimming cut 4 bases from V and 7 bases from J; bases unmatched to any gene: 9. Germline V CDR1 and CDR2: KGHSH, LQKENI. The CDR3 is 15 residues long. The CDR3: CASSLYSSGPNEQFF. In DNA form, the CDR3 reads TGTGCCAGCTCACTCTACTCTAGCGGGCCAAATGAGCAGTTCTTC. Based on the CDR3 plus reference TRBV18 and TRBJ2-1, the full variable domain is NAGVMQNPRHLVRRRGQEARLRCSPMKGHSHVYWYRQLPEEGLKFMVYLQKENIIDESGMPKERFSAEFPKEGPSILRIQQVVRGDSAAYFCASSLYSSGPNEQFFGPGTRLTVL.

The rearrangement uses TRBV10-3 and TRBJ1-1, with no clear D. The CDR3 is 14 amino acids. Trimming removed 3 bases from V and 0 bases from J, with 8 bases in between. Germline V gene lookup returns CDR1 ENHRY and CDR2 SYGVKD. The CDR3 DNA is TGTGCCATCAGTGAATCCGTGATGAACACTGAAGCTTTCTTT. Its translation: CAISESVMNTEAFF.

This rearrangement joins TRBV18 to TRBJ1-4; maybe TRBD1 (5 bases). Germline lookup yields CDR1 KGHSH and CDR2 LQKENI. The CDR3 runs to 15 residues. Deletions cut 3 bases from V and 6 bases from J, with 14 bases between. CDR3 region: CASSPNGARDEKLFF. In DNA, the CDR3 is TGTGCCAGCTCACCCAACGGGGCAAGGGATGAAAAACTGTTTTTT.

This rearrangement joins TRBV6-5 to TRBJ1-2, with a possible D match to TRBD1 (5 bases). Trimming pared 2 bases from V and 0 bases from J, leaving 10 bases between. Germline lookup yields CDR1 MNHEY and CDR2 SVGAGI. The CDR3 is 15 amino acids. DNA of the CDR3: TGTGCCAGCAGTTACCAACAGGCACCTAACTATGGCTACACCTTC. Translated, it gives CASSYQQAPNYGYTF.

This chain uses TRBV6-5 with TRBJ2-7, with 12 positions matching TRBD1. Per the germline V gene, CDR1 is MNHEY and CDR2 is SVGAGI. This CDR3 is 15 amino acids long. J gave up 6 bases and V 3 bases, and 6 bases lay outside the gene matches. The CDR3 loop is CASSYAGTGGGEQYF. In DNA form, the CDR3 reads TGTGCCAGCAGTTATGCCGGGACAGGGGGCGGCGAGCAGTACTTC.

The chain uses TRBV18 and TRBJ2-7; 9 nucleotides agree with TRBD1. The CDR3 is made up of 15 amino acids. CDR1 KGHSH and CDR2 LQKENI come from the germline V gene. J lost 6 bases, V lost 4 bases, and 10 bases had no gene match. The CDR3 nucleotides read TGTGCCAGCTCACTCCTGCCCGGGACAGGGTCCGAGCAGTACTTC. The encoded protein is CASSLLPGTGSEQYF. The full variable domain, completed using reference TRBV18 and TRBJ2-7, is NAGVMQNPRHLVRRRGQEARLRCSPMKGHSHVYWYRQLPEEGLKFMVYLQKENIIDESGMPKERFSAEFPKEGPSILRIQQVVRGDSAAYFCASSLLPGTGSEQYFGPGTRLTVT.

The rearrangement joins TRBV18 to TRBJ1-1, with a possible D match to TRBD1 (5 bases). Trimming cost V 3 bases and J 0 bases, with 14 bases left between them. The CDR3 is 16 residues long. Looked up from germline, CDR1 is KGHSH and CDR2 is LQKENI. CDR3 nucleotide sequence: TGTGCCAGCTCACCTAACCAGGGAAGCATGAACACTGAAGCTTTCTTT. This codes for CASSPNQGSMNTEAFF.

CDR3 loop: CASSLNRRGPYEQYF. The CDR3 DNA reads as TGCGCCAGCAGCTTGAATAGGAGAGGGCCCTACGAGCAGTACTTC. J is TRBJ2-7 and V is TRBV5-1; perhaps TRBD2 as D (5 bases). This CDR3 spans 15 amino acids. CDR1 is SGHRS, CDR2 YFSETQ, per germline. V lost 1 base and J lost 2, with 13 bases in between.

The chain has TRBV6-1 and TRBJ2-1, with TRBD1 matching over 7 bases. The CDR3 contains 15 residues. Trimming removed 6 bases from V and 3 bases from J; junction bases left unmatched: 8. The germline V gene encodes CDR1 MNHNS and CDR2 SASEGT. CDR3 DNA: TGTGCCAGCAGCCCCTCAGGGGGAAGCTACAATGAGCAGTTCTTC. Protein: CASSPSGGSYNEQFF.

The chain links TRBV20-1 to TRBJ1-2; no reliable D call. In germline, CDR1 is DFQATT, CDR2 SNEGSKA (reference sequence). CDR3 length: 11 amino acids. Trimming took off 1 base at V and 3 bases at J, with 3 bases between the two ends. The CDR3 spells CSARVDYGYTF. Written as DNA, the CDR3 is TGCAGTGCTAGAGTGGACTATGGCTACACCTTC.

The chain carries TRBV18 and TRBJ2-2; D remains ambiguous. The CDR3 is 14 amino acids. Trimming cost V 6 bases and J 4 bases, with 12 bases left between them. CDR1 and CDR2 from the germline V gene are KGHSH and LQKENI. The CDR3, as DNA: TGTGCCAGCTCGTCCGAGCCTGGCACCGGGGAGCTGTTTTTT. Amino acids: CASSSEPGTGELFF.

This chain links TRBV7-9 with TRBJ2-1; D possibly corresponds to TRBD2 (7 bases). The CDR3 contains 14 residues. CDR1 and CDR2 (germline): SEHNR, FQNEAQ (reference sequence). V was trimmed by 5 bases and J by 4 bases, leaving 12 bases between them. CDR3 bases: TGTGCCAGCAGCCAAGGGGGAGGGTACAATGAGCAGTTCTTC. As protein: CASSQGGGYNEQFF.

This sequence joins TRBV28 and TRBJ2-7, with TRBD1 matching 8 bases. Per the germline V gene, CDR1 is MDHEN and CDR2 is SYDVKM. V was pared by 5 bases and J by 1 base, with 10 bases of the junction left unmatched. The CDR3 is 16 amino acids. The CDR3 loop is CASSTPGTGLSYEQYF. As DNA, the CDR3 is TGTGCCAGCAGTACACCCGGGACAGGTTTGTCCTACGAGCAGTACTTC.

The CDR3 reads CASSFFQDSGELFF. The DNA of the CDR3 is TGCGCCAGCAGCTTTTTTCAAGATTCCGGGGAGCTGTTTTTT. The gene calls are TRBV5-1 and TRBJ2-2; D not certain. Germline CDR1 and CDR2: SGHRS and YFSETQ. V was shortened by 2 bases and J by 6 bases, with 11 bases between the two germline ends. The CDR3 has 14 residues.

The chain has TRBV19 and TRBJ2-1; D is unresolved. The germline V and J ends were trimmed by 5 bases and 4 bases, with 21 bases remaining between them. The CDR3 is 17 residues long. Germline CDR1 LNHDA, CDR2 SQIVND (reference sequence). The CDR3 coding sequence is TGTGCCAGTAGTTGGGCAGGTAGAGTAGGGTCGTACAATGAGCAGTTCTTC. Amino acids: CASSWAGRVGSYNEQFF.

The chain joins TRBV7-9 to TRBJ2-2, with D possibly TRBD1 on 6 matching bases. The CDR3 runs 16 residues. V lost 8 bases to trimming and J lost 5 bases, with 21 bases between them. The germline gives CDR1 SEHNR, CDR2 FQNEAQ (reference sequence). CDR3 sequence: CASPRGGATLTGELFF. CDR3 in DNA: TGTGCCAGCCCCCGTGGGGGCGCAACTCTGACCGGGGAGCTGTTTTTT.

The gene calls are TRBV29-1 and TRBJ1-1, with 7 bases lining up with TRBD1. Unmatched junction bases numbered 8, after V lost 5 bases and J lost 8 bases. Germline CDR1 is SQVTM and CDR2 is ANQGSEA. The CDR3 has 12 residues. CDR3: CSVRDSPYEAFF. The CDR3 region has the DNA TGCAGCGTTCGGGACAGCCCATACGAAGCTTTCTTT.

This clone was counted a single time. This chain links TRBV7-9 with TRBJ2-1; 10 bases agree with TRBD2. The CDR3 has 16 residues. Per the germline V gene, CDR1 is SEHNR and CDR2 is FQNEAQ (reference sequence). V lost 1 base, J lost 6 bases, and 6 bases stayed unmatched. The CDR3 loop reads CASSLGPSGSGNEQFF. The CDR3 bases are TGTGCCAGCAGCTTAGGGCCTAGCGGGAGTGGCAATGAGCAGTTCTTC. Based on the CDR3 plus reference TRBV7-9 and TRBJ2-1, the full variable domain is DTGVSQNPRHKITKRGQNVTFRCDPISEHNRLYWYRQTLGQGPEFLTYFQNEAQLEKSRLLSDRFSAERPKGSFSTLEIQRTEQGDSAMYLCASSLGPSGSGNEQFFGPGTRLTVL.

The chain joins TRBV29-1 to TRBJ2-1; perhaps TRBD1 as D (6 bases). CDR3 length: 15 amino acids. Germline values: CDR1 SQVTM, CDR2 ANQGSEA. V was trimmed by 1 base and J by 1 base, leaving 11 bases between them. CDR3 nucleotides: TGCAGCGTTGAAGGGGGGCGGATTTCCTACAATGAGCAGTTCTTC. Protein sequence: CSVEGGRISYNEQFF.

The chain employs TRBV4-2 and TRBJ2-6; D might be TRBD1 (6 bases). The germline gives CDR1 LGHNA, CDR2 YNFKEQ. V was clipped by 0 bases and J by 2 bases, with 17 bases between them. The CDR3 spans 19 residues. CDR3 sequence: CASSQEGDIAIAGANVLTF. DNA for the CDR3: TGTGCCAGCAGCCAAGAGGGGGACATAGCTATTGCTGGGGCCAACGTCCTGACTTTC.

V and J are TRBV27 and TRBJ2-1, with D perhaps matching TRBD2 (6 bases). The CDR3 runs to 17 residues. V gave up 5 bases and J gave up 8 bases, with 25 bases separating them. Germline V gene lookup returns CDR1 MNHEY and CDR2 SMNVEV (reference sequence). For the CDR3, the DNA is TGTGCCAGCAGTCGCCGTTCTGTTGGCGGGAAATGGGATGAGCAGTTCTTC. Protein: CASSRRSVGGKWDEQFF.

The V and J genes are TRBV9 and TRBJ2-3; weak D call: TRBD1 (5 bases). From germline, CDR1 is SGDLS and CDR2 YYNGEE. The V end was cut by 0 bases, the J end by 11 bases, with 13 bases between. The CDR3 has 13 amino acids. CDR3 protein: CASSVGPGSRQYF. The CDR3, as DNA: TGTGCCAGCAGCGTAGGTCCAGGGTCAAGGCAGTATTTT.

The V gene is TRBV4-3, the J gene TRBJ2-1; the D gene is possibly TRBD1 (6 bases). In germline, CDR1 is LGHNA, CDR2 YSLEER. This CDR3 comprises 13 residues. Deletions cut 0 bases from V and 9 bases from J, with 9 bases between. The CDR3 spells CASSQDTGIEQFF. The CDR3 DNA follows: TGCGCCAGCAGCCAAGATACAGGGATTGAGCAGTTCTTC.